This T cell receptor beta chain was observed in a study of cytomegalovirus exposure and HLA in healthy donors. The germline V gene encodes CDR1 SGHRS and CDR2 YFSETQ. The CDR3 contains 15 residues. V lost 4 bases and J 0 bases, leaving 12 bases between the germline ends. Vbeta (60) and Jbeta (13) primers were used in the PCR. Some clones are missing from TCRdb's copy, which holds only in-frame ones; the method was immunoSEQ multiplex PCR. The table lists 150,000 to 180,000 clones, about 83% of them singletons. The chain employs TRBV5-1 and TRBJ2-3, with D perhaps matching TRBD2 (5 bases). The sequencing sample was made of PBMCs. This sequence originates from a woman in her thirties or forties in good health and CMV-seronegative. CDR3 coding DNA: TGCGCCAGCAGCCTAAAGGGAGATAGCACAGATACGCAGTATTTT. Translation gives CASSLKGDSTDTQYF.